This TCR beta chain was retrieved from a study of CD8 T cells in Susac syndrome. The germline V and J ends were trimmed by 0 bases and 1 base, with 7 bases remaining between them. The CDR3 has 13 amino acids. In germline, CDR1 is GTSNPN, CDR2 SVGIG (reference sequence). The RNA, about 0.5 to 1 ug, was put through reverse transcription using random hexamers. The authors amplified TCR beta CDR3 across 54 Vbeta and 13 Jbeta using immunoSEQ multiplex PCR. MiXCR, applied by TCRdb to the immunoSEQ multiplex PCR reads, yields one record per CDR3 protein. The sample consists of 69,000 or so distinct CDR3 sequences, approximately 96% of them appearing once. CD8+ and CD4+ T cells from blood underwent TCR beta sequencing. Patients with stable or active relapsing-remitting disease, all of them treatment-naive, made up the multiple sclerosis controls. In this sample, this clonotype turned up a few times.

The chain carries TRBV30 and TRBJ2-7; D is possibly TRBD2 (6 bases). The receptor comes from a human donor with multiple sclerosis. Sequencing was done on a sample of CD8+ T cells from PBMCs. The CDR3 DNA reads TGTGCCTGGAGTGTTGGGGGGTCCTACGAGCAGTACTTC. Amino acids: CAWSVGGSYEQYF. The entire variable domain, with the rest obtained from reference TRBV30 and TRBJ2-7, is as follows: SQTIHQWPATLVQPVGSPLSLECTVEGTSNPNLYWYRQAAGRGLQLLFYSVGIGQISSEVPQNLSASRPQDRQFILSSKKLLLSDSGFYLCAWSVGGSYEQYFGPGTRLTVT.